A single TCR beta chain is shown here with its context. The germline gives CDR1 DFQATT, CDR2 SNEGSKA (reference sequence). V was pared by 3 bases and J by 9 bases, with 21 bases between. This CDR3 is 14 amino acids long. This sample was taken from a study of control samples from healthy donors and cancer patients. Some clones are missing from TCRdb's copy, which holds only in-frame ones; the method was immunoSEQ multiplex PCR. The sample totals some 190,000 clones; its top ten clones hold around 2%. The sample taken for sequencing was blood. The rearrangement uses TRBV20-1 and TRBJ2-7; D may be TRBD1 or TRBD2 (5 bases each). The sequence was obtained from a woman between 25 and 40 years old in good health. In DNA, the CDR3 is TGCAGTGCTAGTCCGGGGACGACCGGTAGCAGGCAGTACTTC. Translation: CSASPGTTGSRQYF.